The sequence of this T cell receptor (beta chain) was determined in a study of blood T cell repertoires in COVID-19. The wider study: Specimens from acute and convalescent COVID-19 originated in the United States, Italy and Spain. Sources were T cells, B-cell-depleted T cells, or PBMCs; the material itself was cDNA or gDNA.

The authors' processing: Reference gene primer amplification in the assay estimated nucleated cell counts. Libraries were prepared by immunoSEQ multiplex PCR; TCRdb keeps only in-frame clonotypes and omits some of them. That table gives V, J and clone size, and the DNA gave D and trimming. This sample yields about 160,000 clones, of which 85% are seen a single time; approximately 3.3% belongs to the top ten. This CDR3 is built from 15 residues. The ends lost 1 base at V and 4 bases at J; junction bases unmatched: 4. Germline lookup yields CDR1 GTSNPN and CDR2 SVGIG (reference sequence). Sample: peripheral blood. The chain has TRBV30 and TRBJ1-6, with TRBD1 identical over 7 bases. This receptor was obtained from a human donor with acute or convalescent COVID-19. The donor label of this sample is uncertain. The CDR3 spells CAWSGQGTYNSPLHF. The CDR3 region has the DNA TGTGCCTGGAGTGGACAGGGCACATATAATTCACCCCTCCACTTT. The variable domain in full, with the rest retrieved from reference TRBV30 and TRBJ1-6, is SQTIHQWPATLVQPVGSPLSLECTVEGTSNPNLYWYRQAAGRGLQLLFYSVGIGQISSEVPQNLSASRPQDRQFILSSKKLLLSDSGFYLCAWSGQGTYNSPLHFGNGTRLTVT.